This is a list of T cell receptor beta chains from one sample in a study of cytomegalovirus exposure and HLA in healthy donors. Some clones are missing from TCRdb's copy, which holds only in-frame ones; the method was immunoSEQ multiplex PCR. The profile shows under 200,000 clones, 65% to 80% of them singletons. Sequencing used PBMCs. The receptor set was obtained from a woman aged 25 to 39 in good health and CMV-seropositive. CDR3s include the opening cysteine and the closing phenylalanine or tryptophan. The D gene is left open where the match is weak. Rows may omit the clone size; those that give it use once, few, many or a size class.

d_call	clone_size	v_call	j_call	cdr3_nt	cdr3_aa
TRBD1	few	TRBV7-2	TRBJ2-7	TGTGCCAGCAGCTTTGTACAGGGGGACTACGAGCAGTACTTC	CASSFVQGDYEQYF
NA	few	TRBV4-3	TRBJ1-1	TGCGCCAGCAGCCAAAATATGGGGGAGGAGGCTTTCTTT	CASSQNMGEEAFF
NA	NA	TRBV29-1	TRBJ2-5	TGCAGCGCCCCGGGACTCCTTCAAGAGACCCAGTACTTC	CSAPGLLQETQYF
NA	NA	TRBV7-9	TRBJ2-3	TGTGCCAGCAGCTCTCACCGGGTAACGTACACAGATACGCAGTATTTT	CASSSHRVTYTDTQYF
NA	once	TRBV25-1	TRBJ2-1	TGTGCCAGCAGTGACCTCGGGAATGAGCAGTTCTTC	CASSDLGNEQFF
TRBD2	few	TRBV7-9	TRBJ2-7	TGTGCCAGCAGCTTAGGTATATCTAGCGGGAGCGACGAGCAGTACTTC	CASSLGISSGSDEQYF
NA	NA	TRBV4-3	TRBJ1-1	TGCGCCAGCAGCCAAGATAGGCACTATAACACTGAAGCTTTCTTT	CASSQDRHYNTEAFF
TRBD1	NA	TRBV30	TRBJ2-5	TGTGCCTGGAGGACTCCCGGGACAGGGCGGCAAGAGACCCAGTACTTC	CAWRTPGTGRQETQYF
NA	NA	TRBV2	TRBJ2-7	TGTGCCAGCAGGAAGACAGAATTACAGAGCGACGAGCAGTACTTC	CASRKTELQSDEQYF
TRBD1	NA	TRBV11-3	TRBJ1-3	TGTGCCAGCAGCCCCTTAGGATGGGGCACAGGGGACTCTGGAAACACCATATATTTT	CASSPLGWGTGDSGNTIYF
NA	once	TRBV4-1	TRBJ2-5	TGCGCCAGCAGCCAAGATCCGGGTTGGGAGACCCAGTACTTC	CASSQDPGWETQYF